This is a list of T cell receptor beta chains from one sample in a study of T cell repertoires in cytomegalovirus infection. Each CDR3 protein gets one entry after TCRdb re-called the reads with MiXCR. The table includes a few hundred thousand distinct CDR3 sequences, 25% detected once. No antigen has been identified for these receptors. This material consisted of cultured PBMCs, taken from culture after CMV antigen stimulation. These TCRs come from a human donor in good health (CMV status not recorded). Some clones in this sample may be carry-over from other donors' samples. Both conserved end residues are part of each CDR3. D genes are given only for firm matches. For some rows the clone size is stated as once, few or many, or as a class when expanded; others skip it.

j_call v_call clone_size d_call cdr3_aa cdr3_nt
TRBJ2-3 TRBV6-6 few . CASSWDPMDTQYF TGTGCCAGCAGTTGGGACCCCATGGATACGCAGTATTTT
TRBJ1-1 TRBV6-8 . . CASMEGRNTEAFF TGTGCCAGCATGGAGGGCCGGAACACTGAAGCTTTCTTT
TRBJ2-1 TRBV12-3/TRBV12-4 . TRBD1 CASSDPFRGSSYNEQFF TGTGCCAGCAGCGACCCGTTCAGGGGGAGCTCCTACAATGAGCAGTTCTTC
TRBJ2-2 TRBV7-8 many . CASSLARRVSPNGELFF TGTGCCAGCAGCTTAGCGCGTAGGGTCTCACCCAACGGGGAGCTGTTTTTT
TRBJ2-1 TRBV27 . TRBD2 CASSPPLAVLGNEQFF TGTGCCAGCAGTCCGCCCCTAGCGGTTCTGGGGAATGAGCAGTTCTTC
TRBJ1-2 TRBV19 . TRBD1 CASIEIGTGSSYGYTF TGTGCCAGTATTGAGATTGGGACAGGTTCCTCCTATGGCTACACCTTC
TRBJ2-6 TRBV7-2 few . CASSLFGANVLTF TGTGCCAGCAGCTTGTTTGGGGCCAACGTCCTGACTTTC
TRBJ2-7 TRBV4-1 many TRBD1 CASTPDRGRTYEQYF TGCGCCAGCACTCCGGACAGGGGGCGAACCTACGAGCAGTACTTC
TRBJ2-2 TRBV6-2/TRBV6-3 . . CASSASRAAGELFF TGTGCCAGCAGTGCCTCTAGGGCCGCCGGGGAGCTGTTTTTT
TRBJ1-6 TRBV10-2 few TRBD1 CASSERQGTYNSPLHF TGCGCCAGCAGTGAAAGACAGGGAACTTATAATTCACCCCTCCACTTT
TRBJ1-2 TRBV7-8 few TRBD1 CASSLASNRFRGEDGYTF TGTGCCAGCAGCTTAGCGTCGAACCGCTTCAGGGGGGAAGATGGCTACACCTTC
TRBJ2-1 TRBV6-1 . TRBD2 CASRSGLAGNEQFF TGTGCCAGCAGGTCGGGACTAGCGGGAAATGAGCAGTTCTTC
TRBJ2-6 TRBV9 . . CASSAANHRVLTF TGTGCCAGCAGCGCTGCCAACCATCGCGTCCTGACTTTC
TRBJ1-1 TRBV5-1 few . CASSFPGVTEAFF TGCGCCAGCAGCTTTCCGGGGGTAACTGAAGCTTTCTTT
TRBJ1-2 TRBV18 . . CASSPEGTLGYTF TGTGCCAGCTCACCAGAAGGGACCCTGGGCTACACCTTC
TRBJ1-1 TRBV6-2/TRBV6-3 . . CASSYSDYTLNTEAFF TGTGCCAGCAGTTACTCCGATTATACCCTGAACACTGAAGCTTTCTTT
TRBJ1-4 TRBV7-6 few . CASSLAEGYEKLFF TGTGCCAGCAGCTTAGCGGAAGGGTACGAAAAACTGTTTTTT
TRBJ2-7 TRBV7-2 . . CASSLAQVRSYEQYF TGTGCCAGCAGCTTAGCGCAGGTCCGCTCCTACGAGCAGTACTTC
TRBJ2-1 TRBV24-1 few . CATSDLQGWNEQFF TGTGCCACCAGTGATTTGCAGGGGTGGAATGAGCAGTTCTTC
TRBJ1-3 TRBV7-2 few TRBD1 CASSLAGTVSSGNTIYF TGTGCCAGCAGCTTAGCGGGGACAGTAAGCTCTGGAAACACCATATATTTT
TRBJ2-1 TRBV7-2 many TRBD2 CASSPRLSSGTSGRAGWYNEQFF TGTGCCAGCAGCCCCAGGCTCTCATCCGGGACTAGCGGGAGGGCCGGTTGGTACAATGAGCAGTTCTTC
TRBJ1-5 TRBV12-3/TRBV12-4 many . CASSLSSASNQPQHF TGTGCCAGCAGTTTAAGCTCTGCGAGCAATCAGCCCCAGCATTTT
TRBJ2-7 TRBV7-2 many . CASSPDGPYEQYF TGTGCCAGCAGCCCGGACGGGCCCTACGAGCAGTACTTC
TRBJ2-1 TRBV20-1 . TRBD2 CSARDRLAGTPGEQFF TGCAGTGCTAGAGATCGACTAGCGGGGACCCCGGGGGAGCAGTTCTTC
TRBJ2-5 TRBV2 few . CASGGAQETQYF TGTGCCAGCGGGGGCGCCCAAGAGACCCAGTACTTC
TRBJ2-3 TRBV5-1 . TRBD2 CASSLAGLAASTDTQYF TGCGCCAGCAGCTTGGCGGGACTAGCGGCTAGCACAGATACGCAGTATTTT
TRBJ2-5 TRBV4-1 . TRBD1 CASSQRTGTEETQYF TGCGCCAGCAGCCAAAGAACCGGGACAGAAGAGACCCAGTACTTC
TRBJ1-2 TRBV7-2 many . CASSLRDTVNYGYTF TGTGCCAGCAGCTTGCGGGACACCGTTAACTATGGCTACACCTTC
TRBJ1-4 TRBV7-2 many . CASSSTYRTAGEKLFF TGTGCCAGCAGCTCAACGTACCGGACTGCGGGTGAAAAACTGTTTTTT
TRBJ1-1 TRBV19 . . CASSMRVRTEAFF TGTGCCAGTAGTATGAGAGTTCGCACTGAAGCTTTCTTT
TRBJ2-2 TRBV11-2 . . CASSTQSQNTGELFF TGTGCCAGCAGTACTCAAAGTCAGAACACCGGGGAGCTGTTTTTT
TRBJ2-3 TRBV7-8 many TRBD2 CASSLAGGTQYF TGTGCCAGCAGCTTAGCGGGAGGGACGCAGTATTTT
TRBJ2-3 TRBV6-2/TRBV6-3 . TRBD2 CASSTGTSGTASTDTQYF TGTGCCAGCAGTACCGGGACTAGCGGAACCGCCTCCACAGATACGCAGTATTTT
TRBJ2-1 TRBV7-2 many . CASSLGHNGYNEQFF TGTGCCAGCAGCTTGGGACATAACGGTTACAATGAGCAGTTCTTC
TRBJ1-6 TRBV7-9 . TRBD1 CASSPYQGGRSYNSPLHF TGTGCCAGCAGCCCCTACCAGGGGGGGCGATCGTATAATTCACCCCTCCACTTT
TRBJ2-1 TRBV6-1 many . CASLGGGKSSYNEQFF TGTGCCAGCCTCGGCGGGGGCAAAAGCTCCTACAATGAGCAGTTCTTC
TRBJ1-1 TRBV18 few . CASSPPLKRTAVEEAFF TGTGCCAGCTCACCCCCTCTGAAGAGGACAGCAGTAGAGGAAGCTTTCTTT
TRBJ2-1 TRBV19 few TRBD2 CASIGSREGLYNEQFF TGTGCCAGTATAGGATCGCGGGAGGGCCTCTACAATGAGCAGTTCTTC
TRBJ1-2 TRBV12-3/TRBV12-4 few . CASSLGGSRTAENGYTF TGTGCCAGCAGTTTAGGAGGGTCCCGCACGGCGGAGAATGGCTACACCTTC
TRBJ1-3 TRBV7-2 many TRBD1 CASSRRQGTGNTIYF TGTGCCAGCAGCCGGAGACAGGGGACGGGAAACACCATATATTTT
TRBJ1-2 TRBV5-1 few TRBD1 CASSLTGTGNNYGYTF TGCGCCAGCAGCTTGACCGGGACAGGGAATAACTATGGCTACACCTTC
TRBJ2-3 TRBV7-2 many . CASSLATRTDTQYF TGTGCCAGCAGCTTGGCGACTAGAACAGATACGCAGTATTTT